This T cell receptor (beta chain) was recorded in a study of blood T cell repertoires in COVID-19. About the research overall: Both acute and convalescent COVID-19 samples were obtained from the United States, Italy and Spain.

Assay: immunoSEQ multiplex PCR; the TCRdb copy retains only in-frame clones and omits some. Of approximately 150,000 clones detected, about 91% appear once; the ten largest clones hold 1.6%. CDR1 is LGHDT and CDR2 is YNNKEL in the germline V gene (reference sequence). The germline V and J ends were trimmed by 3 bases and 3 bases, with 18 bases remaining between them. This CDR3 has 18 amino acids. The sequenced sample consisted of peripheral blood. The rearrangement uses TRBV3-1 (or the pseudogene TRBV3-2) and TRBJ1-6; the D gene is possibly TRBD1 (6 bases). This sequence originates from a woman in her fifties or sixties with acute or convalescent COVID-19. The CDR3 sequence: CASSHDTGKGIYNSPLHF. CDR3 bases: TGTGCCAGCAGCCATGATACAGGGAAGGGGATCTATAATTCACCCCTCCACTTT.